This T cell receptor (beta chain) was observed in a study of blood T cell repertoires in COVID-19. Libraries were prepared by immunoSEQ multiplex PCR; TCRdb keeps only in-frame clonotypes and omits some of them. There are some 300,000 clones in the sample; more than 90% occur only once, and roughly 3.9% lies in the top ten. From germline, CDR1 is SGHNT and CDR2 YYREEE (reference sequence). The germline V and J ends were trimmed by 1 base and 2 bases, with 13 bases remaining between them. CDR3 size: 15 residues. The TCR was taken from a young woman who had been exposed to COVID-19. The sample comprised PBMCs or T cells enriched from blood (not recorded which). The gene calls are TRBV5-4 and TRBJ2-7; maybe TRBD1 (6 bases). CDR3 DNA: TGTGCCAGCAGCTTGTCTTTTACAGGGACCTACGAGCAGTACTTC. This encodes CASSLSFTGTYEQYF.